The clone carrying this TCR beta chain was seen only a few times. Antigen: not known. Sequenced by immunoSEQ multiplex PCR; TCRdb stores in-frame clones only, minus some. The sample gives tens of thousands of clones, approximately 80% of which show up once; approximately 20% is in the top ten. CDR1 and CDR2 (germline): SGHRS, YFSETQ. The CDR3 sequence is 15 residues long. The V end lost 2 bases, the J end lost 2 bases, and 11 bases lay between the germline ends. These data originate in a study of T cell responses to AZD1222 COVID-19 vaccine. Notes on the study in general: Unmutated variant regions reportedly attract nearly half of all spike-specific TCRs. The repertoires were collected only after the peak T cell response.

This sequence originates from an adult who received the AZD1222 COVID-19 vaccine. V and J are TRBV5-1 and TRBJ2-1; no firm D call. Specimen: peripheral blood, collected 28 days after the second AZD1222 dose. The CDR3 loop is CASSLSLQTYNEQFF. CDR3 coding DNA: TGCGCCAGCAGCTTAAGTTTACAGACCTACAATGAGCAGTTCTTC.